These T cell receptor beta chains were read from a single sample in a study of shared clonotypes between healthy human individuals. The data were produced by immunoSEQ multiplex PCR, yet TCRdb's version contains in-frame clones alone and is incomplete. The data contain roughly 2,000,000 clones, just over 90% of them seen just once; the ten biggest clones take up around 1.7%. Sample: naive CD8+ T cells from PBMCs. Receptors originate from a man between 18 and 35 years old in good health. Some clones in this sample may be carry-over from other donors' samples. Each CDR3 is given with its conserved first and last residue. The D gene is left open where the match is weak. A row's size may be missing; if present it is once, few, many or a size class.

TRBJ2-2,.,TRBV27,.,CASSFELNTGELFF,TGTGCCAGCAGTTTCGAGCTCAACACCGGGGAGCTGTTTTTT
TRBJ2-7,.,TRBV2,once,CASSGRPGSYEQYF,TGTGCCAGCAGTGGCCGGCCAGGGTCCTACGAGCAGTACTTC
TRBJ2-7,TRBD1,TRBV9,.,CASSGTGGYEQYF,TGTGCCAGCAGCGGGACAGGGGGCTACGAGCAGTACTTC
TRBJ2-4,.,TRBV2,once,CASSGDTLAKNIQYF,TGTGCCAGCAGCGGAGACACCTTAGCCAAAAACATTCAGTACTTC
TRBJ2-3,TRBD1,TRBV10-2,.,CASSEGDRGRGTQYF,TGCGCCAGCAGTGAGGGGGACAGGGGCCGGGGTACGCAGTATTTT
TRBJ2-3,.,TRBV9,.,CASSVGDGRTDTQYF,TGTGCCAGCAGCGTAGGCGACGGGAGAACAGATACGCAGTATTTT
TRBJ1-2,TRBD1,TRBV5-1,.,CASSNAGTGGSYGYTF,TGCGCCAGCAGCAACGCCGGGACAGGTGGGAGCTATGGCTACACCTTC
TRBJ1-1,.,TRBV9,.,CASSVGVGTEAFF,TGTGCCAGCAGCGTAGGTGTGGGCACTGAAGCTTTCTTT
TRBJ2-5,.,TRBV7-9,.,CASSQDRRGGETQYF,TGCGCCAGCAGCCAAGATCGGCGGGGCGGGGAGACCCAGTACTTC
TRBJ1-1,.,TRBV2,few,CASSGPLNTEAFF,TGTGCCAGCAGTGGACCGCTGAACACTGAAGCTTTCTTT
TRBJ2-1,.,TRBV7-8,.,CASSLAGDSYNEQFF,TGTGCCAGCAGCTTGGCAGGGGACTCCTACAATGAGCAGTTCTTC
TRBJ2-7,.,TRBV27,.,CASSIGAAGSYEQYF,TGTGCCAGCAGTATCGGCGCAGCGGGTTCCTACGAGCAGTACTTC
TRBJ2-7,.,TRBV7-2,.,CASSLGLGSYEQYF,TGTGCCAGCAGCTTAGGGCTCGGCAGCTACGAGCAGTACTTC
TRBJ2-1,.,TRBV13,.,CASRTGYNEQFF,TGTGCCAGCAGGACGGGGTACAATGAGCAGTTCTTC